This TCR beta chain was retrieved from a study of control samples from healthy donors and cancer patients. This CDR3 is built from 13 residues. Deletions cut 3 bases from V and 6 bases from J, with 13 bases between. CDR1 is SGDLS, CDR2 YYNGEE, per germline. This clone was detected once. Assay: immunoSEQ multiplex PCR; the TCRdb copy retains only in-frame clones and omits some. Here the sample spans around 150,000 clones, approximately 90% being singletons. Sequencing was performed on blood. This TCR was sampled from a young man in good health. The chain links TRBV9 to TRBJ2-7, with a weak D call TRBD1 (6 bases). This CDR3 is CASSALQGGEQYF. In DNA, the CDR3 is TGTGCCAGCAGCGCACTACAGGGTGGCGAGCAGTACTTC.